These 14 T cell receptor beta chains share one sample of origin, sequenced in a study of T cells after yellow fever vaccination. TCRdb re-derived calls from the 5' RACE reads in MiXCR, one entry per CDR3 protein. The sample includes 60,000 or so distinct CDR3 sequences, approximately 6.9% of them seen just once. Material: CD8+ T cells sorted from PBMCs, obtained on the day of the first yellow fever vaccination. These receptors all come from a man aged 18 to 29 who received the YFV17D yellow fever vaccine.

This clonotype has ten or more counts. The chain recombines TRBV4-3 with TRBJ2-5, with 8 bases that match TRBD1. The V and J ends lost 1 base and 5 bases, in that order; junction bases with no gene match: 6. This CDR3 is built from 15 residues. The germline gives CDR1 LGHNA, CDR2 YSLEER. CDR3 coding DNA: TGCGCCAGCAGCCAAGCACAGGGGGTCGGGGAGACCCAGTACTTC. Translated: CASSQAQGVGETQYF.

This clonotype came up many times. The CDR3 is CASSQNLGQNTEAFF. DNA of the CDR3: TGTGCCAGCAGTCAAAACCTGGGTCAGAACACTGAAGCTTTCTTT. The chain carries TRBV12-3 or TRBV12-4 and TRBJ1-1, with D hard to call. The CDR3 has 15 amino acids. V gave up 5 bases and J gave up 1 base, with 14 bases separating them.

This chain links TRBV7-9 with TRBJ2-5; D is undetermined. Germline values: CDR1 SEHNR, CDR2 FQNEAQ (reference sequence). There are 14 residues in the CDR3. V was pared by 0 bases and J by 3 bases, with 8 bases between. The CDR3: CASSLARTEETQYF. The CDR3 DNA is TGTGCCAGCAGCTTAGCACGGACGGAAGAGACCCAGTACTTC.

The chain links TRBV27 to TRBJ2-5; the D is unclear. Per germline, CDR1 MNHEY and CDR2 SMNVEV (reference sequence). The CDR3 is 11 residues long. V was shortened by 8 bases and J by 4 bases, with 8 bases between the two germline ends. CDR3 residues: CASGWGETQYF. In nucleotides, the CDR3 is TGTGCCAGCGGGTGGGGAGAGACCCAGTACTTC.

This clonotype was detected ten times or more. V is TRBV4-1 and J is TRBJ1-1; TRBD1 is a possible D gene (6 bases). Germline CDR1 and CDR2: MGHRA and YSYEKL. This CDR3 contains 15 residues. V shed 0 bases and J shed 0 bases, with 8 bases lying between them. The DNA of the CDR3 is TGCGCCAGCAGCCAAGAGGGGGGCTTGAACACTGAAGCTTTCTTT. Its translation is CASSQEGGLNTEAFF.

In its sample, this clonotype was seen a few times. The chain recombines TRBV7-2 with TRBJ1-5; D not resolved. The germline V gene encodes CDR1 SGHTA and CDR2 FQGNSA. The CDR3 is 12 amino acids. The germline V and J ends were trimmed by 3 bases and 4 bases, with 4 bases remaining between them. The CDR3: CASSLANQPQHF. In DNA form, the CDR3 reads TGTGCCAGCAGCTTGGCGAATCAGCCCCAGCATTTT.

This chain connects TRBV19 to TRBJ2-2, with D perhaps matching TRBD1 (5 bases). The germline gives CDR1 LNHDA, CDR2 SQIVND (reference sequence). The CDR3 runs to 14 residues. Trimming shortened V by 5 bases and J by 3 bases, and 10 bases separated the two germline ends. CDR3 nucleotide sequence: TGTGCCAGTAGTTCCAGGGCATACACCGGGGAGCTGTTTTTT. Translated, it gives CASSSRAYTGELFF. The full variable domain, in which reference TRBV19 and TRBJ2-2 provide the parts outside the CDR3, is DGGITQSPKYLFRKEGQNVTLSCEQNLNHDAMYWYRQDPGQGLRLIYYSQIVNDFQKGDIAEGYSVSREKKESFPLTVTSAQKNPTAFYLCASSSRAYTGELFFGEGSRLTVL.

There are many counts of this clonotype. This CDR3 is CSARVSGRGDREQFF. The CDR3 DNA follows: TGCAGTGCTAGAGTGTCGGGACGTGGGGACCGTGAGCAGTTCTTC. The chain uses TRBV20-1 and TRBJ2-1; TRBD1 or TRBD2 may be the D gene (5 bases each). The V end lost 1 base, the J end lost 9 bases, and 19 bases lay between the germline ends. The CDR3 has 15 residues. CDR1 and CDR2 from the germline V gene are DFQATT and SNEGSKA (reference sequence).

This clonotype was observed a handful of times. The chain employs TRBV7-9 and TRBJ2-1; D unresolved. The V gene lost 6 bases and the J gene lost 9 bases, with 12 bases spanning the gap. Germline V gives CDR1 SEHNR, CDR2 FQNEAQ (reference sequence). CDR3 length: 12 amino acids. The CDR3, as DNA: TGTGCCAGCAGGGAACCGACTGGTGAGCAGTTCTTC. Amino acids: CASREPTGEQFF.

The rearrangement uses TRBV6-5 and TRBJ2-1; D unclear. Trimming stripped 3 bases from V and 4 bases from J, with 7 bases between. CDR3 size: 13 residues. Germline values: CDR1 MNHEY, CDR2 SVGAGI. The CDR3 loop reads CASSYSAYNEQFF. The CDR3 DNA is TGTGCCAGCAGTTATTCGGCATACAATGAGCAGTTCTTC.

In this sample, this clonotype turned up many times. The chain recombines TRBV6-5 with TRBJ2-7; TRBD1 is a possible D gene (5 bases). The ends were cut back, 0 bases at V and 0 bases at J, with 9 bases in the middle. This CDR3 is built from 15 residues. CDR1 and CDR2 (germline): MNHEY, SVGAGI. The DNA of the CDR3 is TGTGCCAGCAGTTACTCGGCACAGGTCTCCTACGAGCAGTACTTC. Translation: CASSYSAQVSYEQYF.

This clonotype was counted many times. As DNA, the CDR3 is TGTGCCACCGACTCCAAGGAGACCCACACTGAAGCTTTCTTT. This codes for CATDSKETHTEAFF. The chain employs TRBV6-5 and TRBJ1-1; D unclear. V lost 10 bases and J lost 3, with 18 bases in between. Germline V CDR1 and CDR2: MNHEY, SVGAGI. This CDR3 has 14 residues.

This clonotype has ten or more counts. The rearrangement uses TRBV5-5 and TRBJ2-3, with 12 bases fitting TRBD2. V dropped 4 bases and J dropped 3; count of bases not matched to a gene: 3. This CDR3 comprises 15 residues. Germline lookup yields CDR1 SGHKS and CDR2 YYEKEE (reference sequence). This CDR3 is CASSLGLAGTDTQYF. The CDR3, as DNA: TGTGCCAGCAGCCTCGGACTAGCGGGGACAGATACGCAGTATTTT.

This clonotype has ten or more counts. The chain employs TRBV11-3 and TRBJ2-1; D perhaps matches TRBD1 (5 bases). Per germline, CDR1 SGHNT and CDR2 YENEEA. The CDR3 spans 14 residues. The V and J ends lost 2 bases and 5 bases respectively, with 10 bases between them. In DNA form, the CDR3 reads TGTGCCAGCAGCTTACGACAGAGTCACAATGAGCAGTTCTTC. It translates to CASSLRQSHNEQFF.